This T cell receptor (beta chain) emerged from a study of blood T cell repertoires in COVID-19. Some clones are missing from TCRdb's copy, which holds only in-frame ones; the method was immunoSEQ multiplex PCR. The table records fewer than 200,000 clones, 88% of them present only once. With V trimmed by 5 bases and J by 0 bases, 1 base remained unmatched. Per germline, CDR1 SNHLY and CDR2 FYNNEI. The CDR3 length is 14 residues. About this clone: The same CDR3 can be traced to other DNA sequences in this sample.

The chain has TRBV2 and TRBJ1-3; 7 bases line up with TRBD1. The sample consisted of peripheral blood. This clonotype originated in a man in his fifties or sixties who had recovered from COVID-19. DNA of the CDR3: TGTGCCAGCAGTAGGGACAGCTCTGGAAACACCATATATTTT. Its protein product is CASSRDSSGNTIYF.